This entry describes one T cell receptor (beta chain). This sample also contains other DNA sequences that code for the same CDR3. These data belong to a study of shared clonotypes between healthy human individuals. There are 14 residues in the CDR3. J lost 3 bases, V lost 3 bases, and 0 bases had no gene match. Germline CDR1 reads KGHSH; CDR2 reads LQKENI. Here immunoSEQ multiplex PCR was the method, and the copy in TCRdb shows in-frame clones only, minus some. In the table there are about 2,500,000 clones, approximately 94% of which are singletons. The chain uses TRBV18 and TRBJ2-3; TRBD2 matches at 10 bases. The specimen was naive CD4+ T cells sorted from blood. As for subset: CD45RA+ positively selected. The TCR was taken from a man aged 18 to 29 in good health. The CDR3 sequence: CASSPSGGTDTQYF. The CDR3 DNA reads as TGTGCCAGCTCACCTAGCGGGGGGACAGATACGCAGTATTTT.